Listed below are T cell receptor beta chains from one sample, sequenced in a study of T cell responses to AZD1222 COVID-19 vaccine. Data came from immunoSEQ multiplex PCR; TCRdb stores just in-frame clones and leaves some out. This sample has 50,000 to 65,000 clones, with 65% to 85% found just once. The sample consisted of peripheral blood, taken 28 days after the second AZD1222 dose. These receptors were taken from an adult who received the AZD1222 COVID-19 vaccine. Each CDR3 is given with its conserved first and last residue. The order of the fields is V gene, clone size, J gene, D gene, CDR3 length, CDR3 DNA, CDR3 protein. The D gene is left open where the match is weak. Expanded clones are given a class, and other clones once, few, many or no size at all.

TRBV7-9	.	TRBJ2-1	.	15	TGTGCCAGCAGCTTAGGAGGCCCCCGGCGGAATGAGCAGTTCTTC	CASSLGGPRRNEQFF
TRBV12-5	.	TRBJ2-3	TRBD1	16	TGTGCTAGTGGCTCGGGACAGGGGCCTAACCAAGATACGCAGTATTTT	CASGSGQGPNQDTQYF
TRBV6-1	.	TRBJ2-1	.	16	TGTGCCAGCAGTGAGGACTGGCTCAGCTCCTACAATGAGCAGTTCTTC	CASSEDWLSSYNEQFF
TRBV27	.	TRBJ2-7	.	11	TGTGCCAGCAGTTCCAGGTGGGGGCAGTACTTC	CASSSRWGQYF
TRBV5-1	.	TRBJ2-5	.	14	TGCGCCAGCAGCTTGGATGGCTACGAAGAGACCCAGTACTTC	CASSLDGYEETQYF
TRBV7-6	few	TRBJ1-6	.	14	TGTGCCAGCAGCTCTGTACCCTATAATTCACCCCTCCACTTT	CASSSVPYNSPLHF
TRBV30	.	TRBJ1-3	.	15	TGTGCCGGGGGTATGCGGGGGCGGTTCGGAAACACCATATATTTT	CAGGMRGRFGNTIYF
TRBV5-1	.	TRBJ1-4	TRBD1	14	TGCGCCAGCAGCTCCGGGACAGGGAGTGAAAAACTGTTTTTT	CASSSGTGSEKLFF
TRBV28	.	TRBJ2-7	TRBD1	15	TGTGCCAGCAGTTTTACGGGACAGGGGCTCCACGAGCAGTACTTC	CASSFTGQGLHEQYF
TRBV7-8	.	TRBJ2-7	TRBD1	14	TGTGCCAGCAGCTTGTCAGGGGGCGGGTACGAGCAGTACTTC	CASSLSGGGYEQYF
TRBV4-3	few	TRBJ2-7	.	14	TGCGCCAGCAGCCAATCCGAGGAAGGAGTCGTGCAGTACTTC	CASSQSEEGVVQYF
TRBV30	.	TRBJ1-6	TRBD1	18	TGTGCCTGGAGCCCCCTTGCCGGGACAGGGGCGAGAAATTCACCCCTCCACTTT	CAWSPLAGTGARNSPLHF
TRBV7-8	many	TRBJ2-5	TRBD2	15	TGTGCCAGCAGCTCACTAGCGGGAGGGCCCGAGACCCAGTACTTC	CASSSLAGGPETQYF
TRBV6-2/TRBV6-3	.	TRBJ1-5	.	15	TGTGCCAGCAGTTACTCGCGGTTGGTGGATCAGCCCCAGCATTTT	CASSYSRLVDQPQHF
TRBV6-6	.	TRBJ2-7	TRBD1	15	TGTGCCAGCAGTTACGGACAGGGGGCTTCCTACGAGCAGTACTTC	CASSYGQGASYEQYF
TRBV30	.	TRBJ2-1	.	15	TGTGCCTGGAGTACCTTGGGGGCGGGAGTCAATGAGCAGTTCTTC	CAWSTLGAGVNEQFF
TRBV2	.	TRBJ1-5	.	16	TGTGCCAGCAGCGGAGGAGCGGGAGGTAGCAATCAGCCCCAGCATTTT	CASSGGAGGSNQPQHF
TRBV4-3	.	TRBJ2-7	TRBD2	15	TGCGCCAGCAGCTTGTCGCTAGCGGGAGCCTACGAGCAGTACTTC	CASSLSLAGAYEQYF
TRBV5-1	.	TRBJ2-3	.	16	TGCGCCAGCAGCCCTGGTGGGGGGTTTAGGACAGATACGCAGTATTTT	CASSPGGGFRTDTQYF
TRBV2	once	TRBJ2-7	TRBD2	14	TGTGCCAGCAGTGAATTCGGGGGAGGGGTCGAGCAGTACTTC	CASSEFGGGVEQYF
TRBV7-2	.	TRBJ2-2	.	14	TGTGCCAGCAGCTTAGGGCAGGTTACCGGGGAGCTGTTTTTT	CASSLGQVTGELFF
TRBV27	.	TRBJ1-1	.	14	TGTGCCAGCAGTTTATCGGGGGGAAACACTGAAGCTTTCTTT	CASSLSGGNTEAFF
TRBV7-9	.	TRBJ2-7	.	11	TGTGCCGAGGGGGAGTCCTACGAGCAGTACTTC	CAEGESYEQYF
TRBV6-5	.	TRBJ2-3	.	13	TGTGCCAGCAGCCGGGACATCGCCGGGAGGCAGTATTTT	CASSRDIAGRQYF
TRBV6-2/TRBV6-3	once	TRBJ2-1	.	18	TGTGCCAGCAGTTACTCTTGGGGGGTGAGAAAGGGTTTGGGTGAGCAGTTCTTC	CASSYSWGVRKGLGEQFF
TRBV27	.	TRBJ1-2	.	12	TGTGCCAGCAGTTTATCGGGGTATGGCTACACCTTC	CASSLSGYGYTF
TRBV5-1	.	TRBJ2-1	.	16	TGCGCCAGCAGCTTGGCCCCAATGGCAGGGGACAATGAGCAGTTCTTC	CASSLAPMAGDNEQFF
TRBV7-9	.	TRBJ2-3	.	14	TGTGCCAGCACCAAGTTTGGGAACGCAGATACGCAGTATTTT	CASTKFGNADTQYF
TRBV30	.	TRBJ2-2	TRBD2	14	TGTGCCTGGAGAATAGCGGGAGGGCCTGGGGAGCTGTTTTTT	CAWRIAGGPGELFF
TRBV6-6	.	TRBJ2-7	TRBD2	16	TGTGCCAGCACCATCGGACTAGCGGGACTTGACTACGAGCAGTACTTC	CASTIGLAGLDYEQYF
TRBV5-1	.	TRBJ1-4	.	14	TGCGCCAGCAGCTATAGAGGGGATGGAGAAAAACTGTTTTTT	CASSYRGDGEKLFF
TRBV7-2	.	TRBJ1-4	.	15	TGTGCCAGCAGCCCGAATGGGGGGGCGGGGGAAAAACTGTTTTTT	CASSPNGGAGEKLFF
TRBV25-1	.	TRBJ2-2	.	17	TGTGCCAGCAGTGACCAAACCGGGACCAAAAACACCGGGGAGCTGTTTTTT	CASSDQTGTKNTGELFF
TRBV28	.	TRBJ2-1	TRBD2	15	TGTGCCAGCATAGGACTAGCGGGAGGGTGGGATGAGCAGTTCTTC	CASIGLAGGWDEQFF
TRBV4-1	.	TRBJ1-6	TRBD1	19	TGCGCCAGCAGCCAACAACCGCCCTTCGGACAGGGTGATAATTCACCCCTCCACTTT	CASSQQPPFGQGDNSPLHF
TRBV28	.	TRBJ1-2	.	14	TGTGCCAGCAGCTTTACAGGGTTTGTCTATGGCTACACCTTC	CASSFTGFVYGYTF
TRBV6-5	once	TRBJ2-2	.	15	TGTGCCAGCAGTTACCGGAGGGGGCCCCCCGGGGAGCTGTTTTTT	CASSYRRGPPGELFF
TRBV5-1	.	TRBJ2-1	.	11	TGCGCCAGCAGCTTGGAGGATGAGCAGTTCTTC	CASSLEDEQFF
TRBV30	.	TRBJ2-5	TRBD2	13	TGTGCCTGGGGAACCGGACTAGCGGGGACCCAGTACTTC	CAWGTGLAGTQYF
TRBV6-1	.	TRBJ1-1	.	14	TGTGCCAGCAGTGAACGTCCAGAGAACACTGAAGCTTTCTTT	CASSERPENTEAFF
TRBV6-4	.	TRBJ2-2	.	14	TGTGCCAGCAGTACAACTAGTGGCACCGGGGAGCTGTTTTTT	CASSTTSGTGELFF
TRBV9	.	TRBJ2-7	TRBD2	14	TGTGCCAGCAGCGTTTCTAGCGGGAGCTACGAGCAGTACTTC	CASSVSSGSYEQYF
TRBV9	.	TRBJ1-3	.	17	TGTGCCAGCAGCGTATTTGACAGGAGTCCCTCTGGAAACACCATATATTTT	CASSVFDRSPSGNTIYF
TRBV5-1	.	TRBJ2-3	TRBD2	17	TGCGCCAGCAGCTTGGCCACGACTAGCGATCCCACAGATACGCAGTATTTT	CASSLATTSDPTDTQYF
TRBV5-1	.	TRBJ1-2	TRBD1	13	TGCGCCAGCAGCCCGGGGACAGGTCGCGGCTACACCTTC	CASSPGTGRGYTF
TRBV27	few	TRBJ1-1	.	16	TGTGCCAGCAGTTTAAGGCAGACCTGGGAGGGCACTGAAGCTTTCTTT	CASSLRQTWEGTEAFF
TRBV6-5	few	TRBJ1-4	TRBD1	12	TGTGCCAGCAGTATCAGGGGGGAAAAACTGTTTTTT	CASSIRGEKLFF